These 14 T cell receptor beta chains were all obtained from the same sample, sequenced in a study of blood T cell repertoires in COVID-19. Only in-frame clones appear in the TCRdb table, and some are missing; sequencing was by immunoSEQ multiplex PCR. The sample has around 200,000 clones, roughly nine tenths seen once. What was sequenced was peripheral blood. Receptors were obtained from a woman between 45 and 65 years old with acute or convalescent COVID-19.

This clone has a handful of counts. This chain connects TRBV7-9 to TRBJ1-1; the D gene is possibly TRBD1 (6 bases). The CDR3 runs 14 residues. V lost 6 bases and J 2 bases, leaving 13 bases between the germline ends. Germline V gene sequence: CDR1 SEHNR, CDR2 FQNEAQ (reference sequence). DNA for the CDR3: TGTGCCAGCAGTCCTCAGGGGCGTAACACTGAAGCTTTCTTT. Translated: CASSPQGRNTEAFF.

This chain connects TRBV30 to TRBJ2-3, with D maybe TRBD1 (6 bases). Germline V gene data show CDR1 as GTSNPN and CDR2 as SVGIG (reference sequence). The V and J ends lost 1 base and 5 bases respectively, with 22 bases between them. The CDR3 totals 17 residues. CDR3 sequence reads: CAWSGKLAGVHGDTQYF. As DNA, the CDR3 is TGTGCCTGGAGTGGAAAACTGGCAGGGGTCCACGGAGATACGCAGTATTTT. Filled out from reference TRBV30 and TRBJ2-3, the complete variable domain reads SQTIHQWPATLVQPVGSPLSLECTVEGTSNPNLYWYRQAAGRGLQLLFYSVGIGQISSEVPQNLSASRPQDRQFILSSKKLLLSDSGFYLCAWSGKLAGVHGDTQYFGPGTRLTVL.

The chain recombines TRBV9 with TRBJ2-3, with TRBD2 matching 8 bases. Germline CDR1 SGDLS, CDR2 YYNGEE. The CDR3 has 16 amino acids. V shed 2 bases, J shed 4 bases, and the junction held 9 bases outside the gene matches. The CDR3 spells CASSVAGTRSPDTQYF. DNA of the CDR3: TGTGCCAGCAGCGTGGCCGGGACTAGATCCCCAGATACGCAGTATTTT. Full variable domain (rest looked up from reference TRBV9 and TRBJ2-3): DSGVTQTPKHLITATGQRVTLRCSPRSGDLSVYWYQQSLDQGLQFLIQYYNGEERAKGNILERFSAQQFPDLHSELNLSSLELGDSALYFCASSVAGTRSPDTQYFGPGTRLTVL.

The V gene is TRBV19, the J gene TRBJ2-7; the D is unclear. CDR3 length: 11 amino acids. Germline assignment: CDR1 LNHDA and CDR2 SQIVND (reference sequence). The V gene lost 1 base and the J gene lost 6 bases, with 4 bases spanning the gap. The CDR3 protein is CASSIGGEQYF. In DNA form, the CDR3 reads TGTGCCAGTAGTATAGGAGGCGAGCAGTACTTC.

CDR3 residues: CASSRGQGYGYTF. Here the CDR3 DNA reads TGTGCCAGCAGCCGTGGACAGGGCTATGGCTACACCTTC. This sequence joins TRBV12-3 or TRBV12-4 and TRBJ1-2; the match to TRBD1 covers 8 bases. J gave up 4 bases and V 6 bases, and 4 bases lay outside the gene matches. There are 13 residues in the CDR3.

This chain joins TRBV5-1 and TRBJ2-1, with 9 bases fitting TRBD1. Germline CDR1 SGHRS, CDR2 YFSETQ. The V segment lost 4 bases and the J segment 10 bases; nucleotides outside the gene matches: 12. The CDR3 spans 15 residues. CDR3 sequence reads: CASSLLVGTGNEQFF. The CDR3 DNA is TGCGCCAGCAGCCTACTGGTAGGGACAGGGAACGAGCAGTTCTTC.

The chain joins TRBV5-1 to TRBJ1-6, with 9 bases fitting TRBD1. V dropped 4 bases and J dropped 7; count of bases not matched to a gene: 6. CDR1 is SGHRS and CDR2 is YFSETQ in the germline V gene. CDR3 size: 15 residues. This CDR3 reads CASSRRQGENSPLHF. The CDR3 coding sequence is TGCGCCAGCAGCAGACGACAGGGGGAGAATTCACCCCTCCACTTT. Based on the CDR3 plus reference TRBV5-1 and TRBJ1-6, the full variable domain is KAGVTQTPRYLIKTRGQQVTLSCSPISGHRSVSWYQQTPGQGLQFLFEYFSETQRNKGNFPGRFSGRQFSNSRSEMNVSTLELGDSALYLCASSRRQGENSPLHFGNGTRLTVT.

The rearrangement links TRBV19 to TRBJ1-6; possibly TRBD1 for D (5 bases). This CDR3 contains 14 residues. V lost 11 bases and J 0 bases, leaving 11 bases between the germline ends. Germline loops: CDR1 LNHDA, CDR2 SQIVND (reference sequence). The CDR3 protein is CAERQSSYNSPLHF. The CDR3 DNA is TGTGCCGAGAGACAGAGCTCCTATAATTCACCCCTCCACTTT. Based on the CDR3 plus reference TRBV19 and TRBJ1-6, the full variable domain is DGGITQSPKYLFRKEGQNVTLSCEQNLNHDAMYWYRQDPGQGLRLIYYSQIVNDFQKGDIAEGYSVSREKKESFPLTVTSAQKNPTAFYLCAERQSSYNSPLHFGNGTRLTVT.

The chain uses TRBV7-2 and TRBJ2-3; possible D gene TRBD2, 6 bases. The length of the CDR3 is 14 residues. The germline V gene has CDR1 SGHTA and CDR2 FQGNSA. With 6 bases removed from V and 1 base from J, the gap between germline ends came to 11 bases. CDR3 sequence: CASRSGTGTDTQYF. DNA for the CDR3: TGTGCCAGCAGGTCAGGGACTGGCACAGATACGCAGTATTTT.

The chain couples TRBV19 to TRBJ1-1, with a weak D call TRBD1 (6 bases). CDR1 and CDR2 from the germline V gene are LNHDA and SQIVND (reference sequence). The CDR3 spans 14 residues. V lost 3 bases and J lost 2, with 10 bases in between. In DNA form, the CDR3 reads TGTGCCAGTAGTATCCGCAGGGGAAACACTGAAGCTTTCTTT. This encodes CASSIRRGNTEAFF.

This chain uses TRBV25-1 with TRBJ1-4, with D unclear. The CDR3 covers 14 residues. Germline CDR1 is MGHDK and CDR2 is SYGVNS. Trimming took off 6 bases at V and 7 bases at J, with 15 bases between the two ends. This chain's CDR3 is CASRADYDREKLFF. CDR3 bases: TGTGCCAGCAGAGCGGATTATGACCGTGAAAAACTGTTTTTT. Full variable domain (remainder filled in from reference TRBV25-1 and TRBJ1-4): EADIYQTPRYLVIGTGKKITLECSQTMGHDKMYWYQQDPGMELHLIHYSYGVNSTEKGDLSSESTVSRIRTEHFPLTLESARPSHTSQYLCASRADYDREKLFFGSGTQLSVL.

V usage is TRBV19 and J usage is TRBJ1-5, with D possibly being TRBD1 (6 bases). The CDR3 runs 15 residues. The germline V and J ends were trimmed by 5 bases and 4 bases, with 15 bases remaining between them. CDR1 and CDR2 from the germline V gene are LNHDA and SQIVND (reference sequence). DNA for the CDR3: TGTGCCAGTAGTGACTCACAGGGCCGGAATCAGCCCCAGCATTTT. Its translation: CASSDSQGRNQPQHF. Based on the CDR3 plus reference TRBV19 and TRBJ1-5, the full variable domain is DGGITQSPKYLFRKEGQNVTLSCEQNLNHDAMYWYRQDPGQGLRLIYYSQIVNDFQKGDIAEGYSVSREKKESFPLTVTSAQKNPTAFYLCASSDSQGRNQPQHFGDGTRLSIL.

The rearrangement joins TRBV9 to TRBJ1-6; 7 positions agree with TRBD1. The CDR3 spans 15 residues. Germline-derived CDR1 and CDR2 are SGDLS and YYNGEE. V lost 4 bases and J lost 7; bases outside the gene matches: 8. The DNA of the CDR3 is TGTGCCAGCAGCCCAGGGGACAGCAGAAATTCACCCCTCCACTTT. The encoded protein is CASSPGDSRNSPLHF.

The V call is TRBV6-5, the J call TRBJ2-7, with 8 bases lining up with TRBD1. The CDR3 sequence is 16 residues long. Germline values: CDR1 MNHEY, CDR2 SVGAGI. Losses at the gene ends were 0 bases for V and 3 bases for J; bases not matched to a gene: 7. The CDR3: CASSYSITGGNYEQYF. Here the CDR3 DNA reads TGTGCCAGCAGTTACTCGATTACAGGGGGAAACTACGAGCAGTACTTC.